This note documents a single TCR beta chain sequence. Its antigen is currently not known. No much larger clone exists at a distance of one base, and base qualities are not known. The data stem from a study of neoadjuvant anti-PD-1 for oral cavity cancer (dated by TCRdb to 2020 to 2022). With respect to the entire study: Patients mostly received three to four biweekly doses of nivolumab at 3 mg/kg before curative-intent surgical resection. The parent correlative cohort included some 13 patients, with an approximately 34% response rate. A fourth nivolumab dose was given around day 43 to patients without progression, and definitive surgical resection was performed in those patients on days 50-56. Responders were defined as patients with complete response, partial response or stable disease by RECIST 1.1; non-responders were defined as patients with progression.

For deep sequencing of PBMC libraries, mostly about 480 ng of input genomic DNA was used, and six replicates were run per sample. The immunoSEQ hsTCRbeta kit was used to prepare TCRbeta libraries according to the manufacturer's instructions. Sequencing of the completed libraries took place using an Illumina NovaSeq 6000 S4 flow cell after they had been pooled to around 3 nM. Turning to the authors' computational methods: The immunoSEQ Analyzer handled quality control and preprocessing of the raw data. The analysis was restricted to productive rearrangements, with each unique CDR3 amino acid sequence defining a clonotype. Using the R package tcR, the researchers computed the Gini-Simpson index as their estimate of repertoire clonality. Student's t test was used to compare Gini indices, and Pearson correlation was used to assess associations with tumor size change. Sourced from immuneACCESS, this table was stored by TCRdb with only in-frame sequences that have V and J called. A share of the clones is absent; for the studies checked, an unresolved V gene accounts for under half, and the remainder has no known explanation. From that table come the V and J calls and clone size; the DNA was used to work out D and trimming. Across this sample there are more than 12,000 clones, with about three quarters seen only once. The top ten clones comprise less than 3% of the sample.

The investigation overall reported the following: Within PBMCs, T cell clonality (Gini index) was significantly higher in non-responders than responders after neoadjuvant nivolumab. Higher pretreatment blood Treg/Th17 ratios correlated with higher pretreatment blood TCRbeta clonality and lower post-treatment tumor TCRbeta clonality. TCR analyses included only a few patients per response group, and the authors called for larger cohorts for validation.

The sample's time point, from its label and the paper: before neoadjuvant nivolumab. Patients were newly diagnosed with stage II-IVA oral cavity squamous cell carcinoma and had received no prior systemic or radiation treatment. The cohort was composed of patients with HPV-negative, locally advanced oral cavity squamous cell carcinoma. Peripheral blood mononuclear cells were analyzed directly and were not maintained or expanded in culture. Samples came from a longitudinal correlative study of a single-arm phase II trial of neoadjuvant nivolumab in oral cavity squamous cell carcinoma. Subject-matched pre- and post-treatment PBMCs and tumors from three responders and three non-responders underwent genomic DNA-based TCRbeta sequencing. Peripheral blood mononuclear cells were collected once before nivolumab treatment and again after treatment, at the time of surgery. The Maxwell RSC DNA from Cells kit was used to isolate genomic DNA from PBMCs.

The germline V and J ends show losses of 3 bases and 2 bases respectively, and no gene match explains 3 bases of the junction. From the cysteine up to the phenylalanine, the CDR3 has a length of 14 residues. Only the CDR3 part of the read is kept: 42 bases, read in frame from the first base. As encoded in the germline V gene, CDR1 is SGHRS while CDR2 is YFSETQ. The sample was PBMCs, taken before nivolumab (anti-PD-1) treatment. The sequence is built from TRBV5-1 and TRBJ2-7; 9 bases in the junction line up with TRBD2. The receptor was derived from a person aged 35-79 years with oral cavity squamous cell carcinoma. This receptor has the CDR3 CASSSTSGTYEQYF. The DNA sequence is as follows: TGCGCCAGCAGCTCGACTAGCGGAACCTACGAGCAGTACTTC.